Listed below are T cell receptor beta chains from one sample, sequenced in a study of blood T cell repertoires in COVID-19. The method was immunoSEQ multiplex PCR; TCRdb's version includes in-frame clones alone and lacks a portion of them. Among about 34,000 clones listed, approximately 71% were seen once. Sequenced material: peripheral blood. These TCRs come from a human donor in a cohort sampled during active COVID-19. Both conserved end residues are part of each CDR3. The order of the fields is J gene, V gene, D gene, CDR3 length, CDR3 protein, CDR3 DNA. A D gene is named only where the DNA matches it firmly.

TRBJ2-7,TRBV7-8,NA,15,CASSLSGFPTYEQYF,TGTGCCAGCAGCTTATCAGGGTTTCCTACCTACGAGCAGTACTTC
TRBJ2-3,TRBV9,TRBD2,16,CASSVGTSGRGDTQYF,TGTGCCAGCAGCGTAGGGACTAGCGGGAGAGGAGATACGCAGTATTTT
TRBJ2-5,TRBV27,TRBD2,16,CASSLSIAGGQETQYF,TGTGCCAGCAGTTTATCCATAGCGGGAGGTCAGGAGACCCAGTACTTC
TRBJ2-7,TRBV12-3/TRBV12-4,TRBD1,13,CASSSPRGNEQYF,TGTGCCAGCAGCTCACCCAGGGGGAACGAGCAGTACTTC
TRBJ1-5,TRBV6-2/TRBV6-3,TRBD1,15,CASSLGQGRNQPQHF,TGTGCCAGCAGTTTGGGACAGGGAAGGAATCAGCCCCAGCATTTT
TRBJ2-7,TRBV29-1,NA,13,CSVEPRPGYEQYF,TGCAGCGTTGAACCCAGACCAGGGTACGAGCAGTACTTC
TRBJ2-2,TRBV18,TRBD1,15,CASSRTQGDTGELFF,TGTGCCAGCTCACGTACACAGGGGGACACCGGGGAGCTGTTTTTT
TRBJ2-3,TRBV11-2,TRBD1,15,CASSLGGTGTDTQYF,TGTGCCAGCAGCTTAGGGGGGACAGGGACAGATACGCAGTATTTT
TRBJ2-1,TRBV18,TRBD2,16,CASSPLTSGGYNEQFF,TGTGCCAGCTCACCCCTGACTAGCGGGGGTTACAATGAGCAGTTCTTC
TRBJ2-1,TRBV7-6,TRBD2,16,CASSLYRGGAYNEQFF,TGTGCCAGCAGCTTATATCGCGGGGGGGCGTACAATGAGCAGTTCTTC
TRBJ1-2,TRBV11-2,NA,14,CASSFEYPNYGYTF,TGTGCCAGCAGCTTCGAGTATCCGAACTATGGCTACACCTTC
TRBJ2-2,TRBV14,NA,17,CASSQDRQGLATGELFF,TGTGCCAGCAGCCAAGATCGCCAGGGACTGGCCACCGGGGAGCTGTTTTTT
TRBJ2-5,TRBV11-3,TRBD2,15,CASSYRSGGGETQYF,TGTGCCAGCAGTTACCGCTCGGGGGGGGGAGAGACCCAGTACTTC
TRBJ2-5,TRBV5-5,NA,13,CASSAGYQETQYF,TGTGCCAGCAGCGCAGGGTACCAAGAGACCCAGTACTTC
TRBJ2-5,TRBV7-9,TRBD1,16,CASQYRGQGNQETQYF,TGTGCCAGCCAATATAGGGGACAGGGGAACCAAGAGACCCAGTACTTC
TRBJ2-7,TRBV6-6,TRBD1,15,CASSFTGQGAREQYF,TGTGCCAGCAGTTTCACAGGACAGGGGGCGCGGGAGCAGTACTTC
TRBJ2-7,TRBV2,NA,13,CASSEETRAEQYF,TGTGCCAGCAGTGAGGAGACTAGGGCCGAGCAGTACTTC
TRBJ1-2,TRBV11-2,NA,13,CASSSRSGYGYTF,TGTGCCAGCAGCTCCCGTTCCGGCTATGGCTACACCTTC
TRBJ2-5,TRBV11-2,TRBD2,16,CASSPTSGGAWETQYF,TGTGCCAGCAGCCCAACTAGCGGGGGGGCCTGGGAGACCCAGTACTTC
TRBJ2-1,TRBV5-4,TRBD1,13,CASSVDRGLQKFF,TGTGCCAGCAGCGTGGACAGGGGCCTCCAAAAGTTCTTC
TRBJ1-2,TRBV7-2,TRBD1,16,CASSLGGQGAVRGYTF,TGTGCCAGCAGCTTAGGGGGACAGGGGGCGGTACGAGGCTACACCTTC
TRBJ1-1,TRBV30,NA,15,CAWSDLRSMNTEAFF,TGTGCCTGGAGCGATCTTAGGAGCATGAACACTGAAGCTTTCTTT